This TCR beta chain was recorded in a study of read filtering for tumor transcriptome and immune sequencing. Of note for this clonotype: Its specificity is unknown.

The CDR3 is 17 amino acids. CDR1 and CDR2 (germline): SGHTA, FQGTGA. The V gene lost 7 bases and the J gene lost 3 bases, with 25 bases spanning the gap. Study results and caveats: Compared with RNA-seq, IR-seq gave much higher clonotype depth and reliability. Single-read clonotypes: about 81.9% of IR-seq clonotypes (about 4% of reads), about 70% of RNA-seq clonotypes (roughly 49% of reads).

From approximately 430 ng of RNA, a library with molecular barcoded alpha/delta and beta/gamma adaptors was made. One entry per CDR3 protein results from TCRdb running MiXCR on the reads. The sample yields approximately 41,000 distinct CDR3 sequences, roughly an eighth seen once. The sequencing input was a population of CD138-negative cells sorted from bone marrow. The genes are TRBV7-3 and TRBJ2-7; D may match TRBD1 or TRBD2 (5 bases each). The receptor was derived from a donor at least 40 years old with multiple myeloma. DNA of the CDR3: TGTGCCAGCAACCCAGGTGTTGGGCGACGGGGCAGCTACGAGCAGTACTTC. Its translation: CASNPGVGRRGSYEQYF. Supplemented by reference TRBV7-3 and TRBJ2-7, the full variable domain reads GAGVSQTPSNKVTEKGKYVELRCDPISGHTALYWYRQSLGQGPEFLIYFQGTGAADDSGLPNDRFFAVRPEGSVSTLKIQRTERGDSAVYLCASNPGVGRRGSYEQYFGPGTRLTVT.